The rows below give T cell receptor beta chains drawn from one sample of a study of blood T cell repertoires in COVID-19. Sequencing was performed with immunoSEQ multiplex PCR; in TCRdb, only in-frame clones are kept and a portion is missing. The table records more than 55,000 clones, 70% to 90% of them present only once. Sequencing used peripheral blood. The receptors shown here come from a man in his fifties or sixties with acute or convalescent COVID-19. Both conserved end residues are part of each CDR3. The order of the fields is clone size, V gene, D gene, J gene, CDR3 DNA, CDR3 protein. The D gene is left open where the match is weak. The size entry is marked missing in some rows and otherwise reads once, few, many or a size class.

>.|TRBV19|TRBD1|TRBJ1-2
TGTGCCAGTAGCCGACAGGGGCTGGATGGCTACACCTTC
CASSRQGLDGYTF
>.|TRBV28|.|TRBJ2-1
TGTGCCAGCATTCCTGCGGCGGGACCGTACAATGAGCAGTTCTTC
CASIPAAGPYNEQFF
>.|TRBV3-1/TRBV3-2|.|TRBJ2-7
TGTGCCAGCAGCTGGCAGCGCTCACCCTTAGCCGAGCAGTACTTC
CASSWQRSPLAEQYF
>.|TRBV11-2|.|TRBJ1-5
TGTGCCAGCAGCTTACGGGGGGTCGATCAGCCCCAGCATTTT
CASSLRGVDQPQHF
>.|TRBV24-1|TRBD2|TRBJ2-5
TGTGCCACCGGTGGAGGGGCTAGCGGGAGAGGGGAGACCCAGTACTTC
CATGGGASGRGETQYF
>.|TRBV9|TRBD1|TRBJ2-1
TGTGCCAGCAGCGTAGTGGAGGGGGACAGGGATGAGCAGTTCTTC
CASSVVEGDRDEQFF
>.|TRBV29-1|TRBD1|TRBJ2-7
TGCAGCGGAGGACAGGGGGACGAGCAGTACTTC
CSGGQGDEQYF
>.|TRBV5-4|.|TRBJ2-5
TGTGCCAGCAGCTTGTCACTCTGGGAGACCCAGTACTTC
CASSLSLWETQYF
>.|TRBV6-5|.|TRBJ2-5
TGTGCCAGCAGGAAACAGAACCTCCAAGAGACCCAGTACTTC
CASRKQNLQETQYF
>.|TRBV19|.|TRBJ1-1
TGTGCCAGTAGTCCTCCCCGGGGGAACACTGAAGCTTTCTTT
CASSPPRGNTEAFF
>once|TRBV27|.|TRBJ1-5
.
CASSSSFGGGSGEEQKHF
>.|TRBV2|.|TRBJ1-3
TGTGCCAGCAGAACAGGAAGCTCTGGAAACACCATATATTTT
CASRTGSSGNTIYF
>.|TRBV7-2|.|TRBJ1-3
TGTGCCAGCAGCTTTCAGGGTATACCTGGAAACACCATATATTTT
CASSFQGIPGNTIYF
>.|TRBV11-2|TRBD1|TRBJ1-1
TGTGCCAGCAGCGTAACACAGGGGGTGAACACTGAAGCTTTCTTT
CASSVTQGVNTEAFF
>.|TRBV28|.|TRBJ1-1
TGTGCCAGCAGCTTCCTCACCGGCGGGATGAACACTGAAGCTTTCTTT
CASSFLTGGMNTEAFF
>.|TRBV2|TRBD1|TRBJ2-5
TGTGCCAGCAGTGAAACCCTTAACAGGGGTGGTGAGACCCAGTACTTC
CASSETLNRGGETQYF
>.|TRBV3-1/TRBV3-2|TRBD1|TRBJ2-1
TGTGCCAGCAGCCAAACTTCGACAGGGGGTTACAATGAGCAGTTCTTC
CASSQTSTGGYNEQFF
>few|TRBV6-4|TRBD2|TRBJ2-1
TGTGCCAGCAGTGAAAATCGGGAGGGCAGCAATGAGCAGTTCTTC
CASSENREGSNEQFF
>.|TRBV12-5|TRBD2|TRBJ2-4
TGTGCTAGTGGTTTGGAAGGGACTAGCGGGAGCAGGGGCATTCAGTACTTC
CASGLEGTSGSRGIQYF
>once|TRBV20-1|.|TRBJ2-7
TGCAGTGCTAGTGGGGCCTGGGCCGAGCAGTACTTC
CSASGAWAEQYF
>.|TRBV28|.|TRBJ2-1
TGTGCCAGCAGTTTTACGTGGGGCTTCTCCTACAATGAGCAGTTCTTC
CASSFTWGFSYNEQFF
>.|TRBV27|.|TRBJ2-4
TGTGCCAGCAGTTTAGGAGGACTACTAGCCAAAAACATTCAGTACTTC
CASSLGGLLAKNIQYF
>.|TRBV30|TRBD1|TRBJ1-2
TGTGCCTGGAGTGCAACAGGGGGCGGGGGAATCTATGGCTACACCTTC
CAWSATGGGGIYGYTF
>.|TRBV7-8|.|TRBJ1-4
TGTGCCAGCAGCTTACTAAGCGAAAAACTGTTTTTT
CASSLLSEKLFF
>.|TRBV30|TRBD1|TRBJ1-2
TGTGCCTCGACAGGGGGTTTTTATGGCTACACCTTC
CASTGGFYGYTF
>few|TRBV27|TRBD2|TRBJ2-2
TGTGCCAGCAGTACCCCCGGACTAGCGGTAAACACCGGGGAGCTGTTTTTT
CASSTPGLAVNTGELFF
>.|TRBV30|TRBD1|TRBJ1-3
TGTGCCTGGAGTGGACAGGGGGACACCATATATTTT
CAWSGQGDTIYF
>.|TRBV7-8|TRBD1|TRBJ1-1
TGTGCCAGCAGATACAGGGGGACGGATGAAGCTTTCTTT
CASRYRGTDEAFF
>.|TRBV28|TRBD1|TRBJ2-3
TGTGCCAGCAGTTCCCCGGGACAGACAGATACGCAGTATTTT
CASSSPGQTDTQYF
>.|TRBV7-3|.|TRBJ1-2
TGTGCCAGCAGCCCTAGCGGGGGCTCTTTTGGCTACACCTTC
CASSPSGGSFGYTF
>.|TRBV18|.|TRBJ1-5
TGTGCCAGCTCACCGGGGTGGCGGGCAAGCAATCAGCCCCAGCATTTT
CASSPGWRASNQPQHF
>.|TRBV12-3/TRBV12-4|TRBD1|TRBJ1-4
TGTGCCAGCAGAGGACAGGGATATGAAAAACTGTTTTTT
CASRGQGYEKLFF
>.|TRBV18|.|TRBJ1-1
TGTGCCAGCTCACCACTGGGGACAATTGAAGCTTTCTTT
CASSPLGTIEAFF
>.|TRBV7-9|.|TRBJ1-1
TGTGCCAGCAGCGACCAGGGGTCCGACACTGAAGCTTTCTTT
CASSDQGSDTEAFF
>.|TRBV7-8|.|TRBJ1-5
TGTGCCAGCAGCTTAGAAGCAGGGGTGAATCAGCCCCAGCATTTT
CASSLEAGVNQPQHF